The sample holds many counts of the clone carrying this TCR beta chain. This specimen belongs to a study of T cells in Graves' hyperthyroidism and ophthalmopathy. The CDR3 is 11 residues long. CDR1 and CDR2 (germline): MNHNS, SASEGT. The J segment lost 10 bases and the V segment lost 7 bases, leaving 3 bases of the junction unmatched. Amplified TCR beta CDR3 regions came from RNA transcripts. The TCR CDR3 was amplified in a first-round RT-PCR using the HTBI primer set. TCRdb independently ran MiXCR on the multiplex PCR reads; one entry per CDR3 protein. The table lists roughly 380,000 distinct CDR3 sequences, about 18% of them singletons, with 3.5% to 4% in the top ten. Uncontrolled infection, other autoimmune disease, pregnancy and lactation each barred patients from inclusion.

This chain connects TRBV6-1 to TRBJ1-1; 10 nucleotides match TRBD1. The clonotype comes from a woman under 30 with Graves' hyperthyroidism. The sequenced material came from blood. CDR3 protein: CASKDRGRAFF. CDR3 bases: TGTGCCAGCAAAGACAGGGGGCGAGCTTTCTTT.